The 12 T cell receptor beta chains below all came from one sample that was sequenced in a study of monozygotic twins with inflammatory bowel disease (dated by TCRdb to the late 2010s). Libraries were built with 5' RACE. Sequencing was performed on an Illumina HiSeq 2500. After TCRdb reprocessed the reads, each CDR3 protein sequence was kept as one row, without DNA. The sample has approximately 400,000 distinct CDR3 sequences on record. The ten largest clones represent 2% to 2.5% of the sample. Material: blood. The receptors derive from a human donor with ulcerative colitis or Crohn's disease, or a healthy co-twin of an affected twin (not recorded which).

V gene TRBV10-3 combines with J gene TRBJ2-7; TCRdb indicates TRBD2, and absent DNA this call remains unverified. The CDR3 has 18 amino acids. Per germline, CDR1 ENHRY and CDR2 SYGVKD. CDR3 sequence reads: CAISDEGLAGVHSYEQYF.

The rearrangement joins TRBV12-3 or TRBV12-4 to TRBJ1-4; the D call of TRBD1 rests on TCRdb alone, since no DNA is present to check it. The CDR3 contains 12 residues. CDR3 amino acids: CASSVGQGRLFF.

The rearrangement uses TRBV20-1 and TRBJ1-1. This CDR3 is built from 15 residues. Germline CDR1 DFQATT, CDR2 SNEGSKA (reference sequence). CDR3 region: CSAGQGRGVNTEAFF.

CDR3 in amino acids: CASSLALTSQSYNEQFF. This chain joins TRBV7-2 and TRBJ2-1; the TCRdb D gene call, TRBD2, has no DNA to confirm it. The CDR3 loop spans 17 amino acids. Germline CDR1 and CDR2: SGHTA and FQGNSA.

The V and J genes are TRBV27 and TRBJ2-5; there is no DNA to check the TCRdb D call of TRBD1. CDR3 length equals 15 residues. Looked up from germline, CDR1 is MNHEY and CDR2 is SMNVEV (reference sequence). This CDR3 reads CASSPRDRDLETQYF.

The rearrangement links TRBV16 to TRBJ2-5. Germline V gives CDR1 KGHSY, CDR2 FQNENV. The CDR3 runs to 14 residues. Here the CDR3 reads CASSQSRGQETQYF.

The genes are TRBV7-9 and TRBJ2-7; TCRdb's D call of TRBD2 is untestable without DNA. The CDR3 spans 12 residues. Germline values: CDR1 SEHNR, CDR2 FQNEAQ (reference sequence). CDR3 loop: CASSRDSGSPYF.

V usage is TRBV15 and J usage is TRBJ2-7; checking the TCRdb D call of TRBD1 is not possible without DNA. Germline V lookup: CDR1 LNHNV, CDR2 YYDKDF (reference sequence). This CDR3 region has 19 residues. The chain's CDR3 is CATSRDPARTSQSSYEQYF.

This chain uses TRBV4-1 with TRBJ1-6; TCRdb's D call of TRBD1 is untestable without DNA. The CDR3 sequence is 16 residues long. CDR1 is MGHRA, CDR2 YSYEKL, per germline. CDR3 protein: CASSQAGTDYNSPLHF.

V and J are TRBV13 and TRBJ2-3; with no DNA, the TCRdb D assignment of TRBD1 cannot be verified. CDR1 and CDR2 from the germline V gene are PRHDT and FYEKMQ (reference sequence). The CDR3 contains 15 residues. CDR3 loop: CASSLRQGATDTQYF.

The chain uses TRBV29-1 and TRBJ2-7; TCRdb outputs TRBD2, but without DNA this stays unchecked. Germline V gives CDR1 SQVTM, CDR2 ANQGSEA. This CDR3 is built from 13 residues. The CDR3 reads CSVRTSGSNEQYF.

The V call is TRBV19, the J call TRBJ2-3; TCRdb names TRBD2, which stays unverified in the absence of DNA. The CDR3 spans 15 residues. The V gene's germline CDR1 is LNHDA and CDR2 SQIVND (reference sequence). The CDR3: CASTSGRAGLDTQYF.